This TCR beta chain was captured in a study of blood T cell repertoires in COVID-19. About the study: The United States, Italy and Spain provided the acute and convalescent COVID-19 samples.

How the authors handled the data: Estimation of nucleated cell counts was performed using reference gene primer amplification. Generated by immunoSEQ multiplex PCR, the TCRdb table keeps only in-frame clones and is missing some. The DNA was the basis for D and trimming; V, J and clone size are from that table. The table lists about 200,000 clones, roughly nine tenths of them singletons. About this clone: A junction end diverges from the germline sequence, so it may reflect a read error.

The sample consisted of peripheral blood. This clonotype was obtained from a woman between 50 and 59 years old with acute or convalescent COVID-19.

In DNA form, the CDR3 reads TGCGCCAGTAGCTGGACAGGCAATCAGCCCCAGCATTTT. Amino acid sequence: CASSWTGNQPQHF. The chain is built from TRBV5-1 and TRBJ1-5, with D perhaps TRBD1 (6 bases). The CDR3 sequence is 13 residues long. Looked up from germline, CDR1 is SGHRS and CDR2 is YFSETQ.